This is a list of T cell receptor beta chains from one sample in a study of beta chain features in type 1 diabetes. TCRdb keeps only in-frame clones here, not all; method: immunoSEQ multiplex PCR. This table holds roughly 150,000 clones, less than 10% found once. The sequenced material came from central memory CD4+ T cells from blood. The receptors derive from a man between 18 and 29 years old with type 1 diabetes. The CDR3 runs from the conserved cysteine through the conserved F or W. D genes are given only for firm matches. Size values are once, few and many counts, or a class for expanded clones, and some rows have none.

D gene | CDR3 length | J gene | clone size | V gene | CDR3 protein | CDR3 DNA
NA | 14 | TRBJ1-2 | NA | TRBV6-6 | CASTKHDANYGYTF | TGTGCCAGCACCAAGCACGATGCTAACTATGGCTACACCTTC
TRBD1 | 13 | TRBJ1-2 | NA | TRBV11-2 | CASSRGTGDGYTF | TGTGCCAGCAGCCGCGGGACAGGAGATGGCTACACCTTC
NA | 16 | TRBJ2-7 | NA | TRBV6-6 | CASSYSSPGVSYEQYF | TGTGCCAGCAGTTACTCCTCCCCAGGGGTAAGCTACGAGCAGTACTTC
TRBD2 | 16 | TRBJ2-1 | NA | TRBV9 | CASSRGLAGGPNEQFF | TGTGCCAGCAGTAGAGGACTAGCGGGGGGACCGAATGAGCAGTTCTTC
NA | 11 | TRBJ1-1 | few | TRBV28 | CASSFGTEAFF | TGTGCCAGCAGTTTCGGCACTGAAGCTTTCTTT
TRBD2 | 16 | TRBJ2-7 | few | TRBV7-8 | CASIWGVRGSTYEQYF | TGTGCCAGCATCTGGGGGGTGCGGGGGAGTACCTACGAGCAGTACTTC
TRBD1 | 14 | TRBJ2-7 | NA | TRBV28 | CASSWMDRAYEQYF | TGTGCCAGCAGCTGGATGGACAGGGCCTACGAGCAGTACTTC
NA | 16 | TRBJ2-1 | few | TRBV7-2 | CASSLSLRGSYNEQFF | TGTGCCAGCAGCTTATCCCTCAGGGGCTCCTACAATGAGCAGTTCTTC
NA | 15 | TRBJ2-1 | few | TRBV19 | CASSIDQTSRDEQFF | TGTGCCAGTAGTATAGATCAAACCAGCCGGGATGAGCAGTTCTTC
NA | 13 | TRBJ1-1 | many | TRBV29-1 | CSVVSTRDTEAFF | TGCAGCGTTGTTTCCACCAGGGACACTGAAGCTTTCTTT
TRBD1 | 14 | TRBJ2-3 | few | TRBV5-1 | CASSGTGTTDTQYF | TGCGCCAGCAGCGGGACAGGGACAACAGATACGCAGTATTTT
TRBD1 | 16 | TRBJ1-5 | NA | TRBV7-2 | CASSLAGGGSNQPQHF | TGTGCCAGCAGCTTAGCAGGGGGCGGGAGCAATCAGCCCCAGCATTTT
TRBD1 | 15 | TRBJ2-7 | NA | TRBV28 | CASRHWTGGAGEQYF | TGTGCCAGCAGACACTGGACAGGGGGCGCGGGCGAGCAGTACTTC
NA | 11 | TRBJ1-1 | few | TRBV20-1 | CSAPRNTEAFF | TGCAGTGCTCCCAGGAACACTGAAGCTTTCTTT
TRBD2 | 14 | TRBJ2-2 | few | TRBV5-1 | CASSWGLDSGELFF | TGCGCCAGCAGCTGGGGACTAGACAGCGGGGAGCTGTTTTTT
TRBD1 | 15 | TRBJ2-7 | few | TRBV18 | CASSPPGQGAYEQYF | TGTGCCAGCTCACCACCGGGACAGGGGGCGTACGAGCAGTACTTC